The rows below give T cell receptor beta chains drawn from one sample of a study of T cells in Graves' hyperthyroidism and ophthalmopathy. TCRdb independently ran MiXCR on the multiplex PCR reads; one entry per CDR3 protein. The top ten hold 15% to 19% of the sample, which has 300,000 to 450,000 distinct CDR3 sequences, around 18% seen once. Sequenced material: blood. Receptors originate from a woman in her thirties or forties with Graves' ophthalmopathy. Each CDR3 is given with its conserved first and last residue. Fields, in order: V gene, clone size, D gene, J gene, CDR3 protein, CDR3 DNA. A D gene is named only where the DNA matches it firmly. Some rows have no size entry. The others give once, few or many, or a class for an expanded clone.

V: TRBV6-1
size: many
D: .
J: TRBJ2-7
CDR3: CASRSYEQYF
DNA: TGTGCCAGCCGCTCCTACGAGCAGTACTTC

V: TRBV19
size: .
D: .
J: TRBJ1-1
CDR3: CASSIPPWNTEAFF
DNA: TGTGCCAGTAGTATACCCCCGTGGAACACTGAAGCTTTCTTT

V: TRBV18
size: .
D: .
J: TRBJ2-2
CDR3: CASSPTDSIAGELFF
DNA: TGTGCCAGCTCTCCGACTGATTCTATCGCCGGGGAGCTGTTTTTT

V: TRBV7-9
size: many
D: .
J: TRBJ2-7
CDR3: CASSLASSGSHSYEQYF
DNA: TGTGCCAGCAGCTTAGCGTCTTCGGGCAGCCACTCCTACGAGCAGTACTTC

V: TRBV19
size: many
D: .
J: TRBJ1-1
CDR3: CASSIGPANTEAFF
DNA: TGTGCCAGTAGTATCGGTCCAGCCAACACTGAAGCTTTCTTT

V: TRBV5-1
size: many
D: .
J: TRBJ2-7
CDR3: CASSGRNSYEQYF
DNA: TGCGCCAGCAGCGGTAGGAATAGTTACGAGCAGTACTTC

V: TRBV9
size: many
D: .
J: TRBJ2-2
CDR3: CASSVNQEELFF
DNA: TGTGCCAGCAGCGTCAATCAGGAGGAGCTGTTTTTT

V: TRBV7-8
size: many
D: .
J: TRBJ2-7
CDR3: CASSHTGAYEQYF
DNA: TGTGCCAGCAGCCACACCGGGGCCTACGAGCAGTACTTC

V: TRBV12-3/TRBV12-4
size: few
D: .
J: TRBJ1-6
CDR3: CASSLPYNSALHF
DNA: TGTGCCAGCAGTCTTCCCTATAATTCAGCCCTCCACTTT

V: TRBV6-5
size: once
D: .
J: TRBJ1-2
CDR3: CASSYLRGGTYGYTF
DNA: TGTGCCAGCAGTTACCTACGGGGGGGAACCTATGGCTACACCTTC

V: TRBV27
size: many
D: .
J: TRBJ1-1
CDR3: CASSLGSTGNTEAFF
DNA: TGTGCCAGCAGTTTGGGCTCGACCGGGAACACTGAAGCTTTCTTT

V: TRBV7-8
size: many
D: .
J: TRBJ2-7
CDR3: CASSLAHGNEQYF
DNA: TGTGCCAGCAGCTTAGCGCACGGCAACGAGCAGTACTTC

V: TRBV10-1
size: many
D: .
J: TRBJ2-7
CDR3: CAIRGDDRAYEQYF
DNA: TGCGCCATACGGGGGGATGACAGGGCCTACGAGCAGTACTTC

V: TRBV11-2
size: many
D: TRBD1
J: TRBJ1-3
CDR3: CASSLGPAGGSGNTIYF
DNA: TGTGCCAGCAGCTTAGGCCCGGCAGGGGGTTCTGGAAACACCATATATTTT

V: TRBV20-1
size: many
D: TRBD1
J: TRBJ2-7
CDR3: CSASSGGGYEQYF
DNA: TGCAGTGCTTCTTCAGGGGGCGGGTACGAGCAGTACTTC

V: TRBV4-1
size: many
D: TRBD1
J: TRBJ1-2
CDR3: CASSRPGTGGGGYTF
DNA: TGCGCCAGCAGCCGTCCCGGGACAGGGGGAGGTGGCTACACCTTC

V: TRBV28
size: many
D: .
J: TRBJ1-6
CDR3: CASSFLRERSPLHF
DNA: TGTGCCAGCAGTTTTCTCAGGGAGCGGTCACCCCTCCACTTT

V: TRBV20-1
size: many
D: .
J: TRBJ1-2
CDR3: CSATRGGGDYGYTF
DNA: TGCAGTGCCACCCGTGGTGGGGGCGACTATGGCTACACCTTC

V: TRBV6-5
size: .
D: .
J: TRBJ1-2
CDR3: CASSYSGGAGYGYTF
DNA: TGTGCCAGCAGTTACTCTGGGGGCGCGGGATATGGCTACACCTTC

V: TRBV30
size: many
D: TRBD1
J: TRBJ1-2
CDR3: CAWSMVQGSSGYTF
DNA: TGTGCCTGGAGTATGGTACAGGGGTCTTCTGGCTACACCTTC

V: TRBV28
size: many
D: .
J: TRBJ2-2
CDR3: CASSLRLGPIGTGELFF
DNA: TGTGCCAGCAGTTTAAGGCTTGGACCGATCGGCACCGGGGAGCTGTTTTTT

V: TRBV7-8
size: many
D: TRBD2
J: TRBJ2-7
CDR3: CASSLESRLAGYEQYF
DNA: TGTGCCAGCAGCTTAGAATCAAGACTAGCGGGCTACGAGCAGTACTTC

V: TRBV2
size: many
D: .
J: TRBJ1-5
CDR3: CASSEGFVEPQHF
DNA: TGTGCCAGCAGTGAAGGCTTTGTGGAGCCCCAGCATTTT

V: TRBV3-1
size: many
D: TRBD2
J: TRBJ2-5
CDR3: CASLGGGATQYF
DNA: TGTGCCAGCCTCGGCGGGGGAGCAACCCAGTACTTC